The entry below gives a single T cell receptor (beta chain) sequence along with its context. Sequencing used immunoSEQ multiplex PCR; TCRdb keeps in-frame clones, though not all of them. The table shows roughly 50,000 clones, with 90% to 95% occurring only once. This record belongs to a study of technical replicates of blood from a few donors. Germline V lookup: CDR1 SGDLS, CDR2 YYNGEE. The CDR3 length is 15 residues. Deletions cut 3 bases from V and 6 bases from J, with 16 bases between. Material for sequencing was PBMCs. The genes are TRBV9 and TRBJ1-5; D is uncertain. This sequence was found in a human donor in good health. Some clones in this sample may be carry-over from other donors' samples. The CDR3 loop reads CASSAGESWLQPQHF. The CDR3, as DNA: TGTGCCAGCAGCGCCGGGGAATCGTGGCTTCAGCCCCAGCATTTT.